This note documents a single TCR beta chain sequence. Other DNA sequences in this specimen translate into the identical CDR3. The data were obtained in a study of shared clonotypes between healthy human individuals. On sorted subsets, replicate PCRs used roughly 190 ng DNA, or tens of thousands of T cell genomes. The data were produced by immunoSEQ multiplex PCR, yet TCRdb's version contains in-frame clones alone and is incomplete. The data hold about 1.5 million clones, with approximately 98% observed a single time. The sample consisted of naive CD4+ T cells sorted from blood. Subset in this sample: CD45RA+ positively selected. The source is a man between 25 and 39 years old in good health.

The CDR3 DNA reads TGTGCCAGCAGGACAGGGCCCGGGGAGCTGTTTTTT. Residues: CASRTGPGELFF. The chain has TRBV28 and TRBJ2-2; 7 bases align to TRBD1. Germline CDR1 is MDHEN and CDR2 is SYDVKM. This CDR3 contains 12 residues. After removal of 6 bases from V and 6 bases from J, the junction contained 1 base not matched to a gene.